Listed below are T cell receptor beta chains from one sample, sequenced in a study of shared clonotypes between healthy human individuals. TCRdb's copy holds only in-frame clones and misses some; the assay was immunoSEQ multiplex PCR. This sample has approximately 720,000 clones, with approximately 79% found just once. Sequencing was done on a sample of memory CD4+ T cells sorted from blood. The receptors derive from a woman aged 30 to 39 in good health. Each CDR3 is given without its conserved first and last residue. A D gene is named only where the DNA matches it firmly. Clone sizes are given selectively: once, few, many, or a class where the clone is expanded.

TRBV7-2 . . ASSTRAVGELF
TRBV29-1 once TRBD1 SVEDRGYNEQF
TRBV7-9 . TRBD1 ASASQGAGTEAF
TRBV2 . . ASSGGSYEQY
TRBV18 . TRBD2 ASSPPAGGLTHEQF
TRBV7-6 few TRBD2 ASSPRGTSGVSDTQY
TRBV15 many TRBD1 ATAGQVKLEKLF
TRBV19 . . ASSIGRQARYTEAF
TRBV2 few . ASSEAGSGELF
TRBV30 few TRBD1 AYHRDREWYEQY
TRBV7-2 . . ASSIQGLRNQPQH
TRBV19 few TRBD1 ASSTEQGGIYGYT
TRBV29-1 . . SGMLAGAAYEQY
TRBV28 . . ASSFPGGDNYGYT
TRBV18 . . ASSPLGGTEVETEAF
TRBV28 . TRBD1 ASRSGTGGRYEQF
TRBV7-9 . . ASSLEGWGPNQPQH